Below are 25 T cell receptor beta chains sequenced from a single sample in a study of cytomegalovirus exposure and HLA in healthy donors. The PCR had 60 Vbeta and 13 Jbeta primers. Repertoires were generated with immunoSEQ multiplex PCR, while TCRdb's copy carries only in-frame clones and drops some. Of 110,000 to 150,000 clones listed, approximately 82% are singletons. Sequencing was done on a sample of PBMCs. Receptor source: a woman aged 60 to 75 in good health and CMV-seropositive.

The chain recombines TRBV9 with TRBJ1-1; the match to TRBD1 covers 10 bases. V shed 0 bases, J shed 2 bases, and the junction held 1 base outside the gene matches. In germline, CDR1 is SGDLS, CDR2 YYNGEE. This CDR3 spans 15 amino acids. This CDR3 reads CASSVGTGGNTEAFF. The CDR3 bases are TGTGCCAGCAGCGTAGGGACAGGGGGTAACACTGAAGCTTTCTTT.

This clone was detected once. V gene TRBV10-3 combines with J gene TRBJ2-1, with TRBD2 matching over 8 bases. Germline values: CDR1 ENHRY, CDR2 SYGVKD. J gave up 4 bases and V 5 bases, and 7 bases lay outside the gene matches. The CDR3 totals 15 residues. CDR3 sequence: CAISPREGAYNEQFF. For the CDR3, the DNA is TGTGCCATCAGTCCTCGGGAGGGCGCTTACAATGAGCAGTTCTTC.

The chain recombines TRBV19 with TRBJ2-3; D possibly corresponds to TRBD1 (5 bases). This CDR3 is built from 13 residues. Germline V gives CDR1 LNHDA, CDR2 SQIVND (reference sequence). Trimming stripped 7 bases from V and 1 base from J, with 9 bases between. The CDR3 reads CASMARGTDTQYF. The DNA of the CDR3 is TGTGCCAGTATGGCCAGGGGCACAGATACGCAGTATTTT.

There are many counts of this clone. The rearrangement uses TRBV7-9 and TRBJ1-1, with 7 bases fitting TRBD1. After removal of 5 bases from V and 3 bases from J, the junction contained 3 bases not matched to a gene. Germline V CDR1 and CDR2: SEHNR, FQNEAQ (reference sequence). CDR3 length: 13 amino acids. CDR3 sequence reads: CASSGTEHTEAFF. The CDR3, as DNA: TGTGCCAGCAGCGGGACAGAACACACTGAAGCTTTCTTT.

The CDR3 protein is CASSAQGVPRRTEAFF. CDR3 in DNA: TGTGCCAGCAGCGCCCAGGGGGTCCCACGTAGAACTGAAGCTTTCTTT. The chain combines TRBV7-9 with TRBJ1-1, with 7 bases aligning to TRBD1. The ends lost 5 bases at V and 5 bases at J; junction bases unmatched: 14. CDR3 length: 16 residues. Germline V gene data show CDR1 as SEHNR and CDR2 as FQNEAQ (reference sequence). The entire variable domain, with the rest obtained from reference TRBV7-9 and TRBJ1-1, is as follows: DTGVSQNPRHKITKRGQNVTFRCDPISEHNRLYWYRQTLGQGPEFLTYFQNEAQLEKSRLLSDRFSAERPKGSFSTLEIQRTEQGDSAMYLCASSAQGVPRRTEAFFGQGTRLTVV.

This chain connects TRBV6-6 to TRBJ2-5; 9 nucleotides line up with TRBD1. Germline CDR1 MNHNY, CDR2 SVGAGI (reference sequence). Trimming at V came to 5 bases and at J to 0 bases, leaving 4 bases not matched to a gene. The CDR3 extends over 15 amino acids. The CDR3 sequence is CASSLGTGYQETQYF. The CDR3, as DNA: TGTGCCAGCAGTCTGGGGACAGGGTACCAAGAGACCCAGTACTTC.

The V call is TRBV5-1, the J call TRBJ2-2; 7 bases are shared with TRBD1. V was pared by 4 bases and J by 4 bases, with 1 base of the junction left unmatched. This CDR3 has 13 residues. In germline, CDR1 is SGHRS, CDR2 YFSETQ. The CDR3 reads CASSPGGTGELFF. CDR3 DNA: TGCGCCAGCAGCCCAGGGGGCACCGGGGAGCTGTTTTTT.

This chain uses TRBV28 with TRBJ2-7; no clear D gene. V was shortened by 7 bases and J by 6 bases, with 10 bases between the two germline ends. This CDR3 has 11 amino acids. Germline V lookup: CDR1 MDHEN, CDR2 SYDVKM. In DNA, the CDR3 is TGTGCCAGCAATACCCTAGGCGAGCAGTACTTC. Protein: CASNTLGEQYF.

The chain uses TRBV29-1 and TRBJ1-1; 11 bases match TRBD1. CDR1 is SQVTM, CDR2 ANQGSEA, per germline. With 0 bases clipped from V and 4 bases from J, the junction kept 7 bases outside the gene matches. The CDR3 consists of 16 residues. The CDR3 DNA is TGCAGCGTTGAAGATTGGGACAGGGGGTTTGGCACTGAAGCTTTCTTT. Protein sequence: CSVEDWDRGFGTEAFF.

This clone turned up a few times. V and J are TRBV5-1 and TRBJ1-2; D ambiguous. The V gene's germline CDR1 is SGHRS and CDR2 YFSETQ. V was shortened by 1 base and J by 4 bases, with 11 bases between the two germline ends. This CDR3 has 14 amino acids. CDR3 loop: CASSLTEAGYGYTF. The CDR3 DNA is TGCGCCAGCAGCTTGACGGAGGCTGGCTATGGCTACACCTTC.

The chain uses TRBV4-3 and TRBJ2-2; no reliable D call. CDR3 length: 16 residues. The ends were cut back, 4 bases at V and 0 bases at J, with 12 bases in the middle. Germline V lookup: CDR1 LGHNA, CDR2 YSLEER. CDR3 sequence reads: CASSRMRISNTGELFF. The CDR3 DNA sequence: TGCGCCAGCAGCCGAATGAGGATTTCGAACACCGGGGAGCTGTTTTTT.

The chain combines TRBV6-6 with TRBJ1-5; 8 nucleotides align to TRBD1. Germline V lookup: CDR1 MNHNY, CDR2 SVGAGI (reference sequence). This CDR3 is 14 amino acids long. J gave up 2 bases and V 6 bases, and 3 bases lay outside the gene matches. The CDR3 DNA reads TGTGCCAGCAGCCCAGGGGGCGGCAATCAGCCCCAGCATTTT. This encodes CASSPGGGNQPQHF.

This clone was observed once. The chain couples TRBV4-3 to TRBJ2-7; 8 bases are shared with TRBD1. V shed 3 bases and J 4 bases; nucleotides not matched to a gene: 5. Germline V lookup: CDR1 LGHNA, CDR2 YSLEER. The CDR3 loop spans 14 amino acids. The CDR3 reads CASSQTGDGYEQYF. The CDR3 nucleotides read TGCGCCAGCAGCCAGACAGGGGATGGGTACGAGCAGTACTTC.

The chain employs TRBV6-6 and TRBJ2-2; 9 bases are shared with TRBD1. This CDR3 has 15 amino acids. Germline V CDR1 and CDR2: MNHNY, SVGAGI (reference sequence). V dropped 6 bases and J dropped 9; count of bases not matched to a gene: 11. The CDR3 coding sequence is TGTGCCAGCAGCCGGCGGACAGGGGAATACCGGGAGCTGTTTTTT. Encoded protein: CASSRRTGEYRELFF.

This sequence joins TRBV30 and TRBJ1-6; D is undetermined. Deletions cut 0 bases from V and 13 bases from J, with 13 bases between. Germline values: CDR1 GTSNPN, CDR2 SVGIG (reference sequence). This CDR3 is built from 13 residues. The CDR3 nucleotides are TGTGCCTGGAGTGTGAGGACTACCGGGCCCCTCCACTTT. Translated: CAWSVRTTGPLHF.

The V gene is TRBV2, the J gene TRBJ2-5; D might be TRBD1 (5 bases). V shed 10 bases and J shed 5 bases, with 23 bases lying between them. Germline V CDR1 and CDR2: SNHLY, FYNNEI. The CDR3 has 15 residues. In DNA form, the CDR3 reads TGTGCCACCCAAAAGGGGCGTGGGTCCCGGGAGACCCAGTACTTC. Protein: CATQKGRGSRETQYF.

V gene TRBV21-1 combines with J gene TRBJ2-7; the table's TRBD1 call for D was not verified on the DNA. TRBV21-1 is designated a pseudogene. The CDR3 totals 15 residues. The CDR3 loop is CASDQGGQGNSEQYF. The CDR3 DNA reads TGTGCCAGCGATCAGGGGGGACAGGGCAATTCCGAGCAGTACTTC.

This chain links TRBV5-1 with TRBJ2-1; weak D call: TRBD2 (5 bases). Trimming stripped 6 bases from V and 0 bases from J, with 13 bases between. This CDR3 has 15 amino acids. CDR1 is SGHRS and CDR2 is YFSETQ in the germline V gene. CDR3 protein: CASTSPGYSYNEQFF. The CDR3 coding sequence is TGCGCCAGCACTTCCCCGGGGTACTCCTACAATGAGCAGTTCTTC.

This chain's CDR3 is CASSQERVSYEQYF. In DNA, the CDR3 is TGTGCCAGCAGCCAAGAGAGGGTTTCCTACGAGCAGTACTTC. V usage is TRBV4-2 and J usage is TRBJ2-7; perhaps TRBD2 as D (5 bases). Germline CDR1 reads LGHNA; CDR2 reads YNFKEQ. Trimming pared 0 bases from V and 1 base from J, leaving 7 bases between. The CDR3 totals 14 residues.

The chain links TRBV7-6 to TRBJ2-2, with 8 bases that match TRBD1. Germline loops: CDR1 SGHVS, CDR2 FNYEAQ. The CDR3 loop spans 15 amino acids. V dropped 1 base and J dropped 6; count of bases not matched to a gene: 4. CDR3 in amino acids: CASSLGTGPAGELFF. For the CDR3, the DNA is TGTGCCAGCAGCTTAGGGACAGGGCCGGCCGGGGAGCTGTTTTTT.

The chain combines TRBV6-6 with TRBJ2-5; possible D gene TRBD2, 6 bases. Germline CDR1 reads MNHNY; CDR2 reads SVGAGI (reference sequence). V lost 7 bases and J 5 bases, leaving 14 bases between the germline ends. The CDR3 runs 13 residues. The CDR3 protein is CASTNGGGETQYF. Here the CDR3 DNA reads TGTGCCAGCACCAACGGGGGTGGGGAGACCCAGTACTTC.

DNA for the CDR3: TGTGCCTGGGGGACTAGCGGCGCGGGGACCCAGTACTTC. Translated, it gives CAWGTSGAGTQYF. The J gene is TRBJ2-5, the V gene TRBV30; 11 bases agree with TRBD2. The germline CDR1 and CDR2 sequences are GTSNPN and SVGIG (reference sequence). Trimming took 5 bases from V and 7 from J; bases not matched to a gene: 6. CDR3 length: 13 amino acids.

The chain is built from TRBV6-9 and TRBJ2-7; D perhaps matches TRBD1 (5 bases). Germline lookup yields CDR1 MNHGY and CDR2 SVAAGI. The CDR3 length is 11 residues. Trimming shortened V by 9 bases and J by 3 bases, and 9 bases separated the two germline ends. CDR3 in amino acids: CARDSHYEQYF. CDR3 DNA: TGTGCCAGAGACAGTCACTACGAGCAGTACTTC.

This chain joins TRBV11-3 and TRBJ2-7; the D gene is possibly TRBD1 (5 bases). The CDR3 has 13 amino acids. Germline CDR1 is SGHNT and CDR2 is YENEEA. Trimming took off 2 bases at V and 5 bases at J, with 10 bases between the two ends. The CDR3 DNA follows: TGTGCCAGCAGCTTAAGCAGGGAAGACGAGCAGTACTTC. This encodes CASSLSREDEQYF. Full variable domain (rest looked up from reference TRBV11-3 and TRBJ2-7): EAGVVQSPRYKIIEKKQPVAFWCNPISGHNTLYWYLQNLGQGPELLIRYENEEAVDDSQLPKDRFSAERLKGVDSTLKIQPAELGDSAVYLCASSLSREDEQYFGPGTRLTVT.

This sequence joins TRBV30 and TRBJ1-3; weak D call: TRBD1 (5 bases). Per germline, CDR1 GTSNPN and CDR2 SVGIG (reference sequence). V was cut by 2 bases and J by 0 bases, with 14 bases left in between. The CDR3 spans 16 residues. The CDR3 here is CAWSIWGRSSGNTIYF. DNA of the CDR3: TGTGCCTGGAGTATTTGGGGCCGGAGCTCTGGAAACACCATATATTTT.